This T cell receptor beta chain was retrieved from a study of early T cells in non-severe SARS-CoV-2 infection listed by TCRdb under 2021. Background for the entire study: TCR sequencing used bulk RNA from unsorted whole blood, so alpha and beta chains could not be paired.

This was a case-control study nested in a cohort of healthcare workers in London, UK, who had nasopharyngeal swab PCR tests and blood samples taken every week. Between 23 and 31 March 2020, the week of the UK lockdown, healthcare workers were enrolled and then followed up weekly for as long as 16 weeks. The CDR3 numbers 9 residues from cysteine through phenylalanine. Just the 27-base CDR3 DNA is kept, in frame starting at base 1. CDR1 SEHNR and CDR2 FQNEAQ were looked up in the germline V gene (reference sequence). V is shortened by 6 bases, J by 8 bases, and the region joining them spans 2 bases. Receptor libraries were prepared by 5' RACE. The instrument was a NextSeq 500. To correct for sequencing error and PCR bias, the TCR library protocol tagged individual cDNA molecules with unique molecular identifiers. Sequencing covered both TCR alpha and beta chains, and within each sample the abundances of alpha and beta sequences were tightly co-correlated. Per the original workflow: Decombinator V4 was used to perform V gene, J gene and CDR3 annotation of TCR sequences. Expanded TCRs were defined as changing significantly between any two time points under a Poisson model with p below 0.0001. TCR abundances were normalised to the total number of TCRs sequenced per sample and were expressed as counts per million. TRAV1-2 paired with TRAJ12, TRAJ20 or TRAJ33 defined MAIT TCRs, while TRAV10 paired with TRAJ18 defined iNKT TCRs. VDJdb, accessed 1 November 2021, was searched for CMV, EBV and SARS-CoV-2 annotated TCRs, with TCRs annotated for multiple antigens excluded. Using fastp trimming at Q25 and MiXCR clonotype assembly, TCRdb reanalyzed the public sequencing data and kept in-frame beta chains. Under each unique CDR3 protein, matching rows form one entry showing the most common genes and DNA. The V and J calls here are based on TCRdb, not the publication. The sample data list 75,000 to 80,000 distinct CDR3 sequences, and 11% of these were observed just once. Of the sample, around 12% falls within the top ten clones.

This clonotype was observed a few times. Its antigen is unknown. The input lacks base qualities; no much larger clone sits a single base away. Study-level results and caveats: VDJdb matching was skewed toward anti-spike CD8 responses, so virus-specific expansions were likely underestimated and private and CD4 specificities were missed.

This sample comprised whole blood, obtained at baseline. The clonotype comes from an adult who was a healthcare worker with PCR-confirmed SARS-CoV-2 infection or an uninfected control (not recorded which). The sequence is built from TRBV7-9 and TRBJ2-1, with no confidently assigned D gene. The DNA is TGTGCCAGCAGTCATGAGCAGTTCTTC. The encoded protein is CASSHEQFF.